These 2 T cell receptor beta chains were sequenced from one sample in a study of PD-L1 blockade in urothelial cancer. Measured with immunoSEQ multiplex PCR; TCRdb has only the in-frame clones, and not every one. This table has tens of thousands of clones, roughly 90% appearing once. Time point noted: pretreatment peripheral blood. This sample comprised PBMCs, obtained around atezolizumab (anti-PD-L1) treatment. The receptors shown here come from a donor aged 40 or over with urothelial cancer.

This clone came up once. V gene TRBV28 combines with J gene TRBJ2-4; D perhaps matches TRBD2 (6 bases). The germline V gene encodes CDR1 MDHEN and CDR2 SYDVKM. The CDR3 sequence is 10 residues long. V was clipped by 11 bases and J by 9 bases, with 11 bases between them. The CDR3 is CAAGLRIQYF. The DNA for the CDR3 is TGTGCCGCGGGGTTGCGCATTCAGTACTTC.

This chain uses TRBV2 with TRBJ2-7; 14 nucleotides align to TRBD2. Germline CDR1 is SNHLY and CDR2 is FYNNEI. The CDR3 is 14 amino acids. Unmatched junction bases numbered 3, after V lost 6 bases and J lost 5 bases. As DNA, the CDR3 is TGTGCCAGCAGGGGGACTAGCGGGAGCAACGAGCAGTACTTC. Protein: CASRGTSGSNEQYF.